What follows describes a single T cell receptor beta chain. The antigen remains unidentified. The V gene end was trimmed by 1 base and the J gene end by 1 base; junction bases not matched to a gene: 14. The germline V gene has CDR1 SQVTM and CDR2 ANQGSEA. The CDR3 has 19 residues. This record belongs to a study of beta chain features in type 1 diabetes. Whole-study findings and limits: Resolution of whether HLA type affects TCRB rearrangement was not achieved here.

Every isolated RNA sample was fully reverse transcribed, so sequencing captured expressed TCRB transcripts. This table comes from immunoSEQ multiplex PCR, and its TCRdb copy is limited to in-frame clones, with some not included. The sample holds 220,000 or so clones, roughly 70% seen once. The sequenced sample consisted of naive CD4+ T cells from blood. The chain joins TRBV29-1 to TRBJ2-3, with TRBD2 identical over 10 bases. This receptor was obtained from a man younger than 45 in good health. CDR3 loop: CSVEGLLAGVIGGTDTQYF. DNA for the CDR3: TGCAGCGTTGAAGGACTCCTAGCGGGAGTCATCGGTGGCACAGATACGCAGTATTTT.